This T cell receptor (beta chain) was sequenced in a study of technical replicates of blood from a few donors. The CDR3 totals 15 residues. The V end lost 1 base, the J end lost 4 bases, and 11 bases lay between the germline ends. Germline V CDR1 and CDR2: SGHVS, FQNEAQ. The data were produced by immunoSEQ multiplex PCR, yet TCRdb's version contains in-frame clones alone and is incomplete. The table shows some 79,000 clones, with more than 90% occurring only once. V is TRBV7-8 and J is TRBJ1-5; D call uncertain. Sequencing used T cells isolated from PBMCs. The clonotype comes from a human donor in good health. Some clones in this sample may be carry-over from other donors' samples. CDR3 sequence: CASSLVPEGNQPQHF. The CDR3, as DNA: TGTGCCAGCAGCTTAGTTCCAGAGGGAAATCAGCCCCAGCATTTT.